The 18 T cell receptor beta chains below all came from one sample that was sequenced in a study of neurological immune-mediated disorders. TCRdb fed the 5' RACE reads into MiXCR, producing one record per CDR3 protein. The sample lists around 83,000 distinct CDR3 sequences, 13% to 15% occurring once. Sequences were obtained from PBMCs. The origin of the receptors is a woman between 45 and 65 years old in good health.

This clonotype occurred many times. V usage is TRBV9 and J usage is TRBJ1-4; D remains unclear. Per the germline V gene, CDR1 is SGDLS and CDR2 is YYNGEE. Trimming pared 3 bases from V and 8 bases from J, leaving 14 bases between. There are 14 residues in the CDR3. The CDR3 protein is CASSGRALGEKLFF. The DNA for the CDR3 is TGTGCCAGCAGCGGACGGGCCCTTGGAGAAAAACTGTTTTTT.

Many counts were recorded for this clonotype. The chain carries TRBV6-6 and TRBJ2-1; D is ambiguous. V was trimmed by 4 bases and J by 2 bases, leaving 6 bases between them. Looked up from germline, CDR1 is MNHNY and CDR2 is SVGAGI (reference sequence). The CDR3 consists of 13 residues. This chain's CDR3 is CASSSDTYNEQFF. The CDR3 bases are TGTGCCAGCAGTTCCGACACCTACAATGAGCAGTTCTTC.

This clonotype was recorded at least ten times. The chain links TRBV7-8 to TRBJ1-3, with 7 bases that match TRBD1. V lost 5 bases and J lost 0; bases outside the gene matches: 10. CDR1 SGHVS and CDR2 FQNEAQ come from the germline V gene. The CDR3 contains 17 residues. Here the CDR3 DNA reads TGTGCCAGCAGCCGACCGACAGGGTTGTTCTCTGGAAACACCATATATTTT. Its protein product is CASSRPTGLFSGNTIYF.

This clonotype was seen ten or more times. CDR3 in amino acids: CATSDLMPEVDEQFF. The CDR3 DNA reads as TGTGCCACCAGTGATTTAATGCCCGAGGTCGATGAGCAGTTCTTC. This rearrangement joins TRBV24-1 to TRBJ2-1; no clear D gene. Germline V gene lookup returns CDR1 KGHDR and CDR2 SFDVKD. The CDR3 sequence is 15 residues long. Trimming shortened V by 1 base and J by 8 bases, and 14 bases separated the two germline ends.

This clonotype was recorded many times. The rearrangement joins TRBV12-3 or TRBV12-4 to TRBJ2-2; 13 bases line up with TRBD2. The trim removed 4 bases at V and 6 bases at J, leaving 2 bases unmatched. The CDR3 spans 15 residues. The CDR3 spells CASSWTSGSAGELFF. CDR3 in DNA: TGTGCCAGCAGTTGGACTAGCGGGAGCGCCGGGGAGCTGTTTTTT.

This clonotype was counted many times. The CDR3 spells CASSPGQISSYEQYF. CDR3 sequence (DNA): TGTGCCAGCAGTCCAGGACAGATCAGCTCCTACGAGCAGTACTTC. The chain links TRBV7-2 to TRBJ2-7; D might be TRBD1 (6 bases). V was shortened by 6 bases and J by 0 bases, with 15 bases between the two germline ends. The CDR3 is 15 residues long. CDR1 and CDR2 (germline): SGHTA, FQGNSA.

This clonotype was seen a few times. V gene TRBV7-3 combines with J gene TRBJ2-1, with 9 nucleotides matching TRBD1. This CDR3 comprises 17 residues. V lost 6 bases and J lost 0; bases outside the gene matches: 9. The V gene's germline CDR1 is SGHTA and CDR2 FQGTGA. The CDR3 is CASSLSAGQGSYNEQFF. In DNA, the CDR3 is TGTGCCAGCAGTTTATCTGCGGGACAGGGCTCCTACAATGAGCAGTTCTTC. Filled out from reference TRBV7-3 and TRBJ2-1, the complete variable domain reads GAGVSQTPSNKVTEKGKYVELRCDPISGHTALYWYRQSLGQGPEFLIYFQGTGAADDSGLPNDRFFAVRPEGSVSTLKIQRTERGDSAVYLCASSLSAGQGSYNEQFFGPGTRLTVL.

At least ten counts were recorded for this clonotype. DNA for the CDR3: TGCGCCAGCAGCATACAGGGGTCGACCTACGAGCAGTACTTC. Residues: CASSIQGSTYEQYF. The chain carries TRBV5-1 and TRBJ2-7; 7 bases align to TRBD1. Per germline, CDR1 SGHRS and CDR2 YFSETQ. Trimming cost V 4 bases and J 2 bases; bases outside gene matches: 6. This CDR3 spans 14 amino acids.

This clonotype was observed at least ten times. The V gene is TRBV9, the J gene TRBJ2-1; D is ambiguous. The CDR3 spans 13 residues. With 4 bases removed from V and 6 bases from J, the gap between germline ends came to 11 bases. From germline, CDR1 is SGDLS and CDR2 YYNGEE. The CDR3 reads CASSRVEGNEQFF. The CDR3 bases are TGTGCCAGCAGCAGGGTGGAAGGCAATGAGCAGTTCTTC.

At least ten counts were recorded for this clonotype. This chain uses TRBV20-1 with TRBJ2-1; 8 bases agree with TRBD2. With 1 base clipped from V and 3 bases from J, the junction kept 11 bases outside the gene matches. Germline lookup yields CDR1 DFQATT and CDR2 SNEGSKA (reference sequence). The CDR3 has 17 residues. The CDR3 region is CSARGGGAGAHYNEQFF. Here the CDR3 DNA reads TGCAGTGCTAGAGGTGGGGGAGCGGGGGCCCACTACAATGAGCAGTTCTTC.

This clonotype was observed many times. The genes are TRBV5-1 and TRBJ2-5, with TRBD1 matching 9 bases. Germline V CDR1 and CDR2: SGHRS, YFSETQ. The CDR3 consists of 13 residues. V was pared by 4 bases and J by 3 bases, with 1 base of the junction left unmatched. DNA for the CDR3: TGCGCCAGCAGCCGGACAGGGGAAGAGACCCAGTACTTC. As protein: CASSRTGEETQYF. Drawing the rest from reference TRBV5-1 and TRBJ2-5, the complete variable domain is KAGVTQTPRYLIKTRGQQVTLSCSPISGHRSVSWYQQTPGQGLQFLFEYFSETQRNKGNFPGRFSGRQFSNSRSEMNVSTLELGDSALYLCASSRTGEETQYFGPGTRLLVL.

This clonotype came up many times. The chain recombines TRBV20-1 with TRBJ2-3; possibly TRBD1 for D (5 bases). The CDR3 is 14 residues long. V was cut by 6 bases and J by 2 bases, with 15 bases left in between. Germline values: CDR1 DFQATT, CDR2 SNEGSKA (reference sequence). The CDR3 protein is CSASLQGITDTQYF. The CDR3 DNA sequence: TGCAGTGCATCTTTGCAGGGAATCACAGATACGCAGTATTTT.

Comment on this clonotype: An end of the junction differs from the germline gene, which may be a read error. The gene calls are TRBV10-2 and TRBJ1-1; 7 bases align to TRBD1. This CDR3 is 13 amino acids long. The germline V gene has CDR1 WSHSY and CDR2 SAAADI. The chain's CDR3 is CDSTEGWTGQGFF. CDR3 nucleotide sequence: TGCGACAGCACTGAGGGGTGGACAGGCCAAGGGTTCTTT.

The table lists this clonotype with many counts. This CDR3 reads CASSLSGTGGSDTQYF. CDR3 sequence (DNA): TGTGCCAGCAGCTTAAGTGGGACAGGGGGCTCGGATACGCAGTATTTT. The V call is TRBV7-8, the J call TRBJ2-3, with 12 bases identical to TRBD1. The CDR3 spans 16 residues. After removal of 2 bases from V and 6 bases from J, the junction contained 6 bases not matched to a gene. Germline CDR1 SGHVS, CDR2 FQNEAQ.

The chain couples TRBV20-1 to TRBJ2-2, with TRBD2 identical over 8 bases. The V and J ends lost 0 bases and 6 bases, in that order; junction bases with no gene match: 3. CDR3 length equals 14 residues. Germline V gene data show CDR1 as DFQATT and CDR2 as SNEGSKA (reference sequence). This CDR3 reads CSAREGLGAGELFF. CDR3 bases: TGCAGTGCTAGAGAGGGACTAGGGGCCGGGGAGCTGTTTTTT.

This clonotype showed up many times. The chain couples TRBV20-1 to TRBJ2-2; TRBD2 aligns across 8 bases. Germline V gene lookup returns CDR1 DFQATT and CDR2 SNEGSKA (reference sequence). V trimming: 0 bases; J trimming: 5 bases; junction bases outside the gene matches: 8. CDR3 length: 16 residues. CDR3 region: CSARDSRLAPTGELFF. CDR3 sequence (DNA): TGCAGTGCTAGAGACAGTCGACTAGCGCCGACCGGGGAGCTGTTTTTT.

This clonotype came up many times. The chain combines TRBV7-6 with TRBJ1-3, with D uncertain. The CDR3 consists of 14 residues. V was pared by 5 bases and J by 0 bases, with 8 bases between. The germline V gene has CDR1 SGHVS and CDR2 FNYEAQ. The CDR3 is CASSINHSGNTIYF. The DNA for the CDR3 is TGTGCCAGCAGCATAAACCACTCTGGAAACACCATATATTTT. Full variable domain (remainder filled in from reference TRBV7-6 and TRBJ1-3): GAGVSQSPRYKVTKRGQDVALRCDPISGHVSLYWYRQALGQGPEFLTYFNYEAQQDKSGLPNDRFSAERPEGSISTLTIQRTEQRDSAMYRCASSINHSGNTIYFGEGSWLTVV.

The CDR3 DNA is TGTGCCAGCAAGATACAGGGTGCAATTGACACCGGGGAGCTGTTTTTT. Its translation is CASKIQGAIDTGELFF. The chain employs TRBV5-5 and TRBJ2-2; D is possibly TRBD1 (6 bases). Germline V gene lookup returns CDR1 SGHKS and CDR2 YYEKEE (reference sequence). The CDR3 covers 16 residues. With 6 bases removed from V and 3 bases from J, the gap between germline ends came to 18 bases.